The 17 T cell receptor beta chains below come from one sample, sequenced in a study of CD8+ T cells in alopecia areata. The sample's treatment: oral pan-JAK inhibitor, 5-10 mg twice daily. TCR sequencing used cDNA made by reverse transcription of extracted RNA. The protocol was immunoSEQ multiplex PCR, while the TCRdb copy is restricted to in-frame clones and leaves out a portion. The data contain over 200,000 clones, about 64% of them singletons. The material sequenced was CD4+ T cells sorted from blood, taken at week 4, from a patient treated with tofacitinib. The receptors originated from a human donor with alopecia areata.

The sample holds a few counts of this clone. The chain has TRBV29-1 and TRBJ1-1; tentatively, D is TRBD1 (6 bases). CDR1 and CDR2 (germline): SQVTM, ANQGSEA. The V and J ends lost 3 bases and 0 bases respectively, with 11 bases between them. The CDR3 is 14 residues long. Written as DNA, the CDR3 is TGCAGCGTTGAGGCGGGGGCGGTGAACACTGAAGCTTTCTTT. It translates to CSVEAGAVNTEAFF.

This clone was found a few times. The CDR3 sequence: CASRDSNTEAFF. In DNA, the CDR3 is TGTGCCAGCAGGGACAGTAACACTGAAGCTTTCTTT. The chain has TRBV27 and TRBJ1-1, with D tentatively TRBD1 (6 bases). The CDR3 covers 12 residues. Deletions cut 6 bases from V and 2 bases from J, with 7 bases between. Germline CDR1 MNHEY, CDR2 SMNVEV (reference sequence).

The chain employs TRBV27 and TRBJ2-7; no clear D. V was pared by 3 bases and J by 5 bases, with 11 bases between. This CDR3 has 13 amino acids. Per the germline V gene, CDR1 is MNHEY and CDR2 is SMNVEV (reference sequence). The CDR3 nucleotides are TGTGCCAGCAGTTTCACCCATTCGGACGAGCAGTACTTC. Its translation is CASSFTHSDEQYF.

The V call is TRBV5-1, the J call TRBJ2-7; the match to TRBD1 covers 7 bases. Germline trimming cut 5 bases from V and 2 bases from J; bases unmatched to any gene: 4. The CDR3 length is 13 residues. Germline V gene sequence: CDR1 SGHRS, CDR2 YFSETQ. The CDR3 DNA reads TGCGCCAGCAGTAGGGACAGTCCCTACGAGCAGTACTTC. Protein product: CASSRDSPYEQYF. The whole variable domain, remainder taken from reference TRBV5-1 and TRBJ2-7, is KAGVTQTPRYLIKTRGQQVTLSCSPISGHRSVSWYQQTPGQGLQFLFEYFSETQRNKGNFPGRFSGRQFSNSRSEMNVSTLELGDSALYLCASSRDSPYEQYFGPGTRLTVT.

This chain connects TRBV13 to TRBJ1-3; a possible D gene is TRBD1 (5 bases). Germline V lookup: CDR1 PRHDT, CDR2 FYEKMQ (reference sequence). The CDR3 totals 12 residues. V lost 2 bases and J 15 bases, leaving 14 bases between the germline ends. CDR3 sequence (DNA): TGTGCCAGCAGCTTAACCCGCCAGGGCAAATATTTT. It encodes CASSLTRQGKYF.

The chain is built from TRBV29-1 and TRBJ2-1; TRBD2 aligns across 9 bases. After removal of 8 bases from V and 7 bases from J, the junction contained 12 bases not matched to a gene. Germline V CDR1 and CDR2: SQVTM, ANQGSEA. This CDR3 has 14 residues. The CDR3 region is CSTTAGLARNEQFF. CDR3 bases: TGCAGCACCACGGCAGGACTAGCGAGGAATGAGCAGTTCTTC.

The table lists this clone with a few counts. This sequence joins TRBV10-3 and TRBJ2-3; unclear D gene. Per the germline V gene, CDR1 is ENHRY and CDR2 is SYGVKD. CDR3 length equals 14 residues. The ends were cut back, 2 bases at V and 0 bases at J, with 6 bases in the middle. CDR3 region: CAISERRSTDTQYF. The CDR3 nucleotides are TGTGCCATCAGTGAGCGACGGAGCACAGATACGCAGTATTTT.

This clone was found a few times. The chain has TRBV9 and TRBJ1-2, with D perhaps TRBD1 (5 bases). Germline-derived CDR1 and CDR2 are SGDLS and YYNGEE. The CDR3 is 14 amino acids. V lost 4 bases to trimming and J lost 0 bases, with 10 bases between them. CDR3 loop: CASSTRQTNYGYTF. The CDR3 DNA reads as TGTGCCAGCAGCACACGACAGACTAACTATGGCTACACCTTC.

CDR3 sequence: CAISPQGRYEQYF. The DNA for the CDR3 is TGTGCCATCAGTCCACAGGGACGATACGAGCAGTACTTC. The rearrangement links TRBV10-3 to TRBJ2-7, with a weak D call TRBD1 (6 bases). V was cut by 5 bases and J by 4 bases, with 12 bases left in between. CDR1 and CDR2 from the germline V gene are ENHRY and SYGVKD. This CDR3 has 13 residues.

This clone was seen only once. V gene TRBV5-4 combines with J gene TRBJ2-5; 9 bases map to TRBD1. CDR3 length: 14 amino acids. V lost 3 bases and J lost 2; bases outside the gene matches: 2. Germline V gene sequence: CDR1 SGHNT, CDR2 YYREEE (reference sequence). CDR3 residues: CASSWDRVQETQYF. In DNA form, the CDR3 reads TGTGCCAGCAGCTGGGACAGGGTGCAAGAGACCCAGTACTTC.

This clone was seen once. This chain links TRBV5-6 with TRBJ2-3, with D unresolved. CDR3 length: 14 residues. CDR1 and CDR2 from the germline V gene are SGHDT and YYEEEE. V gave up 7 bases and J gave up 1 base, with 13 bases separating them. This chain's CDR3 is CASRSTTRTDTQYF. DNA for the CDR3: TGTGCCAGCCGATCTACAACTCGCACAGATACGCAGTATTTT.

This chain joins TRBV11-2 and TRBJ2-5; 9 nucleotides align to TRBD2. The CDR3 extends over 13 amino acids. V lost 8 bases, J lost 5 bases, and 6 bases stayed unmatched. Germline CDR1 is SGHAT and CDR2 is FQNNGV. The CDR3 DNA follows: TGTGCCAGCTCGCGGGGGGGCCAGGAGACCCAGTACTTC. Protein: CASSRGGQETQYF.

This clone qualifies as medium-sized. Additional DNA sequences in this sample encode the identical CDR3. The chain carries TRBV4-1 and TRBJ2-5; D is unresolved. CDR1 is MGHRA and CDR2 is YSYEKL in the germline V gene. V was cut by 0 bases and J by 5 bases, with 10 bases left in between. The length of the CDR3 is 14 residues. CDR3 region: CASSQDGRRETQYF. The CDR3 bases are TGCGCCAGCAGCCAAGATGGACGACGGGAGACCCAGTACTTC.

This chain links TRBV10-1 with TRBJ2-1; perhaps TRBD1 as D (5 bases). V was trimmed by 5 bases and J by 9 bases, leaving 5 bases between them. In germline, CDR1 is WNHNN, CDR2 SYGVQD (reference sequence). The CDR3 sequence is 10 residues long. CDR3 sequence (DNA): TGCGCCAGCAGTAGGGGTGAGCAGTTCTTC. Amino acids: CASSRGEQFF.

V is TRBV9 and J is TRBJ2-7; possible D gene TRBD2, 5 bases. The ends were cut back, 0 bases at V and 3 bases at J, with 13 bases in the middle. Germline CDR1 SGDLS, CDR2 YYNGEE. This CDR3 comprises 15 residues. DNA of the CDR3: TGTGCCAGCAGCGTAGAGAGCGGTGAAAGCTACGAGCAGTACTTC. This sequence encodes CASSVESGESYEQYF.

This clone was picked up a small number of times. CDR3 nucleotides: TGTGCCAGCAGCGGAAGGAAGGTTTATTCGGCAGATACGCAGTATTTT. Amino acids: CASSGRKVYSADTQYF. This chain joins TRBV7-9 and TRBJ2-3, with D uncertain. Trimming pared 5 bases from V and 4 bases from J, leaving 19 bases between. The CDR3 is 16 residues long. Looked up from germline, CDR1 is SEHNR and CDR2 is FQNEAQ (reference sequence).

This chain connects TRBV25-1 to TRBJ2-5, with 10 bases that match TRBD1. Germline CDR1 and CDR2: MGHDK and SYGVNS. The CDR3 loop spans 17 amino acids. Trimming at V came to 6 bases and at J to 5 bases, leaving 15 bases not matched to a gene. Here the CDR3 reads CASRPGGGQGSWETQYF. CDR3 sequence (DNA): TGTGCCAGCAGGCCAGGTGGGGGACAGGGGTCATGGGAGACCCAGTACTTC.